One sample yielded the 18 T cell receptor beta chains listed below, sequenced in a study of T cells in Graves' hyperthyroidism and ophthalmopathy. The CDR3 regions of TCR beta were amplified from RNA transcripts. First-round RT-PCR with HTBI primers amplified the TCR CDR3 region. MiXCR, applied by TCRdb to the multiplex PCR reads, yields one record per CDR3 protein. The repertoire holds a few hundred thousand distinct CDR3 sequences, with 35% to 50% as singletons. The sequencing sample was made of peripheral blood or thyroid tissue (not recorded which). These receptors were collected from an adult woman with Graves' disease, either hyperthyroidism or ophthalmopathy (not recorded which).

This clonotype was found once. The chain joins TRBV10-3 to TRBJ1-1; 11 bases map to TRBD1. CDR1 is ENHRY, CDR2 SYGVKD, per germline. There are 16 residues in the CDR3. J lost 1 base, V lost 4 bases, and 5 bases had no gene match. CDR3 DNA: TGTGCCATCAGTGGGCCGGGACAGGGGGAGAACACTGAAGCTTTCTTT. Amino acids: CAISGPGQGENTEAFF.

For the CDR3, the DNA is TGTGCCAGCAGCTTATCGGCCCGGGACAGGGTTAGCGAGACCCAGTACTTC. Encoded protein: CASSLSARDRVSETQYF. The chain is built from TRBV19 and TRBJ2-5; 9 nucleotides agree with TRBD1. V lost 9 bases to trimming and J lost 5 bases; unmatched junction nucleotides: 19. The CDR3 covers 17 residues. Per the germline V gene, CDR1 is LNHDA and CDR2 is SQIVND (reference sequence).

This chain links TRBV7-9 with TRBJ1-2; no clear D. The CDR3 is made up of 16 amino acids. Trimming shortened V by 4 bases and J by 7 bases, and 22 bases separated the two germline ends. Germline CDR1 reads SEHNR; CDR2 reads FQNEAQ (reference sequence). CDR3 bases: TGTGCCAGCAGCTCGATGACTGGCGGCTTCTTAGGTGGCTACACCTTC. It specifies CASSSMTGGFLGGYTF.

The V and J genes are TRBV6-5 and TRBJ2-7; D remains unclear. Judging by the DNA end, TRBJ2-5 fits better; the J call may be wrong. The CDR3 consists of 12 residues. CDR1 is MNHEY and CDR2 is SVGAGI in the germline V gene. CDR3 nucleotide sequence: TGTGCCAGCAGTGTTCCCCAAGAGACCCAGTACTTC. Translation: CASSVPQETQYF.

This clonotype was observed many times. The rearrangement joins TRBV20-1 to TRBJ2-7; D is unresolved. The germline CDR1 and CDR2 sequences are DFQATT and SNEGSKA (reference sequence). The V end lost 2 bases, the J end lost 4 bases, and 9 bases lay between the germline ends. The CDR3 sequence is 12 residues long. The DNA of the CDR3 is TGCAGTGCTAGACTACAGTTTTACGAGCAGTACTTC. It yields the protein CSARLQFYEQYF.

The sample holds a few counts of this clonotype. The V call is TRBV29-1, the J call TRBJ2-1; 13 nucleotides line up with TRBD2. The V segment lost 3 bases and the J segment 9 bases; nucleotides outside the gene matches: 2. The CDR3 extends over 13 amino acids. Germline V gene data show CDR1 as SQVTM and CDR2 as ANQGSEA. Here the CDR3 DNA reads TGCAGCGTTGATGGACTAGCGGGAGTTGAGCAGTTCTTC. This translates into CSVDGLAGVEQFF.

This chain joins TRBV13 and TRBJ1-6, with 7 bases fitting TRBD1. V dropped 1 base and J dropped 11; count of bases not matched to a gene: 8. The CDR3 consists of 15 residues. Germline-derived CDR1 and CDR2 are PRHDT and FYEKMQ (reference sequence). For the CDR3, the DNA is TGTGCCAGCAGCTTAGACAGACAGGGTGGGGCACCCCTCCACTTT. This sequence encodes CASSLDRQGGAPLHF.

This clonotype was observed at least ten times. The rearrangement links TRBV5-6 to TRBJ1-1, with a possible D match to TRBD1 (5 bases). The length of the CDR3 is 14 residues. Germline V gene lookup returns CDR1 SGHDT and CDR2 YYEEEE. The ends were cut back, 6 bases at V and 5 bases at J, with 17 bases in the middle. The CDR3 spells CASTPGGVGTEAFF. The DNA of the CDR3 is TGTGCCAGCACCCCCGGGGGGGTTGGAACTGAAGCTTTCTTT.

In its sample, this clonotype was seen many times. The chain is built from TRBV6-5 and TRBJ1-2; 7 positions agree with TRBD1. The V gene's germline CDR1 is MNHEY and CDR2 SVGAGI. V lost 5 bases, J lost 3 bases, and 3 bases stayed unmatched. CDR3 length: 13 amino acids. CDR3: CASSRDSDYGYTF. The CDR3 DNA reads as TGTGCCAGCAGTAGGGACAGTGACTATGGCTACACCTTC.

This clonotype has a count of ten or more. The CDR3 coding sequence is TGTGCCAGCAGCCAAGGAGGAGGGAGAGGGTCACCCCTCCACTTT. It codes for CASSQGGGRGSPLHF. The rearrangement uses TRBV14 and TRBJ1-6; D is ambiguous. The V gene lost 1 base and the J gene lost 10 bases, with 14 bases spanning the gap. Germline values: CDR1 SGHDN, CDR2 FVKESK. CDR3 size: 15 residues.

At least ten counts were recorded for this clonotype. This chain joins TRBV7-9 and TRBJ1-5, with no clear D. Germline CDR1 SEHNR, CDR2 FQNEAQ (reference sequence). Trimming stripped 3 bases from V and 8 bases from J, with 8 bases between. The CDR3 consists of 12 residues. CDR3 sequence reads: CASSLGVEPQHF. Written as DNA, the CDR3 is TGTGCCAGCAGCTTGGGAGTGGAGCCCCAGCATTTT.

The gene calls are TRBV2 and TRBJ2-2; TRBD1 matches at 9 bases. The V segment lost 5 bases and the J segment 6 bases; nucleotides outside the gene matches: 10. CDR1 and CDR2 (germline): SNHLY, FYNNEI. This CDR3 is built from 16 residues. The CDR3 region has the DNA TGTGCCAGCAGTTTGTACAGGGGGCGGTTTGCCGGGGAGCTGTTTTTT. Translating gives CASSLYRGRFAGELFF.

V and J are TRBV2 and TRBJ1-5, with D uncertain. Trimming shortened V by 3 bases and J by 2 bases, and 11 bases separated the two germline ends. Looked up from germline, CDR1 is SNHLY and CDR2 is FYNNEI. This CDR3 region has 15 residues. The CDR3 nucleotides are TGTGCCAGCAGTGACAGGTTTCCTGGCAATCAGCCCCAGCATTTT. Encoded protein: CASSDRFPGNQPQHF.

Notes on this clonotype: One end of the junction does not line up with germline, which may come from a read error. The chain couples TRBV5-5 to TRBJ2-7; D remains ambiguous. The CDR3 loop spans 13 amino acids. Germline V CDR1 and CDR2: SGHKS, YYEKEE (reference sequence). The CDR3 DNA sequence: TGTGCCAGCAGCTTGGCCATGTCCTACGAGCAGTGCTTC. This codes for CASSLAMSYEQCF.

The chain is built from TRBV28 and TRBJ1-2; TRBD1 agrees at 7 bases. This CDR3 is built from 15 residues. Per the germline V gene, CDR1 is MDHEN and CDR2 is SYDVKM. V shed 6 bases and J 0 bases; nucleotides not matched to a gene: 7. CDR3: CASRGTGTANYGYTF. The CDR3, as DNA: TGTGCCAGCAGAGGGACCGGGACAGCTAACTATGGCTACACCTTC.

In regard to this clonotype: The junction departs from germline at one end; a sequencing error may be responsible. This chain uses TRBV11-2 with TRBJ1-3; D call uncertain. Germline V gene data show CDR1 as SGHAT and CDR2 as FQNNGV. The CDR3 has 13 amino acids. DNA of the CDR3: TGTGCCAGCAGGTTAGCCTCTGGAAACACCATATATTTT. Its protein is CASRLASGNTIYF. The variable domain in full, with the rest retrieved from reference TRBV11-2 and TRBJ1-3, is EAGVAQSPRYKIIEKRQSVAFWCNPISGHATLYWYQQILGQGPKLLIQFQNNGVVDDSQLPKDRFSAERLKGVDSTLKIQPAKLEDSAVYLCASRLASGNTIYFGEGSWLTVV.

The chain is built from TRBV10-3 and TRBJ2-7; TRBD2 matches at 10 bases. This CDR3 region has 13 residues. Germline V gives CDR1 ENHRY, CDR2 SYGVKD. Trimming cost V 10 bases and J 7 bases; bases outside gene matches: 10. The CDR3 coding sequence is TGTGCCACCGGGCTAGCGGGAGCTCAAGAGCAGTACTTC. Translating it yields CATGLAGAQEQYF.

The rearrangement joins TRBV6-5 to TRBJ2-5, with no clear D. The V and J ends lost 5 bases and 9 bases respectively, with 25 bases between them. Germline V gene sequence: CDR1 MNHEY, CDR2 SVGAGI. CDR3 size: 16 residues. As DNA, the CDR3 is TGTGCCAGCAGTACTTCTTTCGACGGTAGCAATCAGCCCCAGTACTTC. Translation gives CASSTSFDGSNQPQYF.